This TCR beta chain was retrieved from a study of vaccination and CD4 T cells after COVID-19. Study in general: Convalescent cases consisted of six males and four females, of whom two were Hispanic. Post-vaccination specimens were collected at a median of roughly 65 days following dose two (range 14 to 241).

The treatment was: approximately 11-day PBMC culture with coronavirus spike peptide pools or control peptides (ViraFEST assay). An Oncomine TCR Beta short-read assay was used to sequence the DNA from cultured CD4+ T cells. Genomic DNA from cultured CD4+ T cells was extracted. Via MiXCR, TCRdb re-called the PCR reads, giving one row per CDR3 protein. The sample lists more than 20,000 distinct CDR3 sequences, over 40% occurring once. This clonotype was detected only a few times. No antigen is known for it. The clonotype was recovered from a human donor who had recovered from COVID-19. Sequenced material: CD4+ T cells from blood, cultured in vitro.

The DNA of the CDR3 is TGCAGTGCCGGTGGGAGCAGGGATGGCTACAATGAGCAGTTCTTC. Translating gives CSAGGSRDGYNEQFF. This chain joins TRBV20-1 and TRBJ2-1, with D tentatively TRBD1 or TRBD2 (5 bases each). This CDR3 comprises 15 residues. Germline lookup yields CDR1 DFQATT and CDR2 SNEGSKA (reference sequence). V gave up 6 bases and J gave up 3 bases, with 18 bases separating them.